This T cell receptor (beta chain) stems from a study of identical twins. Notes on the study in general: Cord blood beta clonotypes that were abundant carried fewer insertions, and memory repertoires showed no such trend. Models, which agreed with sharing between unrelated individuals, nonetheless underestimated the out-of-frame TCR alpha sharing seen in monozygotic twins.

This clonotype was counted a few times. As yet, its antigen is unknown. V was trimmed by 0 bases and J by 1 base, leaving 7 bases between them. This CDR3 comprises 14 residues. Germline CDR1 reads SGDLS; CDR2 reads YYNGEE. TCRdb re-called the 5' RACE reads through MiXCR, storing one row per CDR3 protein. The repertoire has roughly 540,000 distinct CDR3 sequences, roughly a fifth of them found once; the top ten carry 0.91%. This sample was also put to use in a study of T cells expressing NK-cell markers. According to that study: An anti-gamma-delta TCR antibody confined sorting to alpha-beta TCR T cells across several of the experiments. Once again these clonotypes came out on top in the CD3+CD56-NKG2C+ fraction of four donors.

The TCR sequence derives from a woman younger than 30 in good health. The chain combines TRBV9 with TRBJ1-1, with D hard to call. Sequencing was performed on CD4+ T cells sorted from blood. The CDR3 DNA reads TGTGCCAGCAGCGTAGATGTCAGGAACACTGAAGCTTTCTTT. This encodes CASSVDVRNTEAFF.